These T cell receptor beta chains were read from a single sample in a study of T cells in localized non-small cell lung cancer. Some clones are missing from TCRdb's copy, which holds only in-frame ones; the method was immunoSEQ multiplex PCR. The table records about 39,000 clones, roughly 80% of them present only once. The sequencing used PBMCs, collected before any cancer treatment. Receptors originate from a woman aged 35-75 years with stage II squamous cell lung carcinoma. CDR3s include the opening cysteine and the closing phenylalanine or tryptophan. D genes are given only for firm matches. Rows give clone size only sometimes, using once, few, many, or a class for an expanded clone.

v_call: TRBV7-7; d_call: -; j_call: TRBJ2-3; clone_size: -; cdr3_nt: TGTGCTAGCAGCTTAGACGGGTCCACAGATACGCAGTATTTT; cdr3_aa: CASSLDGSTDTQYF
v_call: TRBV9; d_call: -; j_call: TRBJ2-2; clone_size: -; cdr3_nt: TGTGCCAGCAGCGTCGCCGACTTGAACACCGGGGAGCTGTTTTTT; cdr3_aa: CASSVADLNTGELFF
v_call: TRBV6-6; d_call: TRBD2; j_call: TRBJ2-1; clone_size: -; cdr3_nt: TGTGCCAGCAGTAGACTAGCGGGGACCTACAATGAGCAGTTCTTC; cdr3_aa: CASSRLAGTYNEQFF
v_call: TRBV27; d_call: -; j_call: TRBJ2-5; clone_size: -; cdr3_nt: TGTGCCAGCAGTGTAAGCGGCGCAGGGGTACGAGGGGAGACCCAGTACTTC; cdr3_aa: CASSVSGAGVRGETQYF
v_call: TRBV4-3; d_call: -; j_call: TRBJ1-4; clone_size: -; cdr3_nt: TGCGCCAGCAGCCAAGATAGGGTCGAGGCTAATGAAAAACTGTTTTTT; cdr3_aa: CASSQDRVEANEKLFF
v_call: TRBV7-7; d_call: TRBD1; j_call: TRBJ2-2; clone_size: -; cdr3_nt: TGTGCTAGCAGCTCTGGACAGGGCCGCAACGGGGAGCTGTTTTTT; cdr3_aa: CASSSGQGRNGELFF
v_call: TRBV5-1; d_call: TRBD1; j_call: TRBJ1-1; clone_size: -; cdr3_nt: TGCGCCAGCAGTCAAGACAGGGACTCCATCCGGGACACTGAAGCTTTCTTT; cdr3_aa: CASSQDRDSIRDTEAFF
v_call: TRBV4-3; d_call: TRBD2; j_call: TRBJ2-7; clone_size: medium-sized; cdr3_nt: TGCGCCAGCAGCCAACTAGCGGGAGGTATTAACGAGCAGTACTTC; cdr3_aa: CASSQLAGGINEQYF
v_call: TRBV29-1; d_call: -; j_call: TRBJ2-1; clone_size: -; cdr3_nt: TGCAGCGTTGACGTTCAAAAACTAGCCCACAATGAGCAGTTCTTC; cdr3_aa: CSVDVQKLAHNEQFF
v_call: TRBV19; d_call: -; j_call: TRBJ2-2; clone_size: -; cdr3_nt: TGTGCCAGTTCGGTACAGGCGAACACCGGGGAGCTGTTTTTT; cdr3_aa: CASSVQANTGELFF
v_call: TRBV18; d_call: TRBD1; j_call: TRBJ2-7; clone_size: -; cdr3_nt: TGTGCCAGCTCACCGACAGGGGGCGAGCAGTACTTC; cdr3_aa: CASSPTGGEQYF
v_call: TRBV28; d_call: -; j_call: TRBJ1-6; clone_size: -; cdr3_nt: TGTGCCAGCAGGCTTAATTCAGCCCTCCACTTT; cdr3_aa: CASRLNSALHF
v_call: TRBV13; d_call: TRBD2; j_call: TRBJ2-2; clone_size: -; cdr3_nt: TGTGCCAGCAGCCTCCCACCGGGAGGAACGGAGAACACCGGGGAGCTGTTTTTT; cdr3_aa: CASSLPPGGTENTGELFF
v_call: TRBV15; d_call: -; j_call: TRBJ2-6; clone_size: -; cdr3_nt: TGTGCCACCAGCAGAGGACCGACAGGGACTAGAGCTGGGGCCAACGTCCTGACTTTC; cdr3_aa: CATSRGPTGTRAGANVLTF
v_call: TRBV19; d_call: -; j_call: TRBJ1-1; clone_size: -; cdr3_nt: TGTGCCAGTGGAGACCGCCCGAACACTGAAGCTTTCTTT; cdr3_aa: CASGDRPNTEAFF
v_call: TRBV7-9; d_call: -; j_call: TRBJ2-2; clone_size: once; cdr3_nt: TGTGCCAGCAGCTCCCCGACCGGGTGGGGCACCGGGGAGCTGTTTTTT; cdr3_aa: CASSSPTGWGTGELFF
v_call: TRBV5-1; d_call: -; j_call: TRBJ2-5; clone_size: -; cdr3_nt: TGCGCCAGCAGCTTTACGACCCAAGAGACCCAGTACTTC; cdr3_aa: CASSFTTQETQYF
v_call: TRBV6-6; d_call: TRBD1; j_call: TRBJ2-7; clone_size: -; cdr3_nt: TGTGCCAGCAGTAGGTTGACAGGGCGGGAGCAGTACTTC; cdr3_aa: CASSRLTGREQYF
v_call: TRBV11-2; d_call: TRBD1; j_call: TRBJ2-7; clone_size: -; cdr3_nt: TGTGCCAGCAGCTTAGACCGGGACAGCGAGCAGTACTTC; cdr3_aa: CASSLDRDSEQYF
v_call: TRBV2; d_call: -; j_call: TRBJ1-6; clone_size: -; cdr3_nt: TGTGCCAGCAGGGCCGACAGACCCAATTCACCCCTCCACTTT; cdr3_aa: CASRADRPNSPLHF
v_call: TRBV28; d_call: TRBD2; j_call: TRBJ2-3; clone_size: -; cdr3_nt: TGTGCCAGCAGTTTATTCACTAGCGGAAGCACAGATACGCAGTATTTT; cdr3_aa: CASSLFTSGSTDTQYF
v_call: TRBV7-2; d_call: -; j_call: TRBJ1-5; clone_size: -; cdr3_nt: TGTGCCAGCAGCTTAGCGGATAAACAGCCCCAGCATTTT; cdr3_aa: CASSLADKQPQHF
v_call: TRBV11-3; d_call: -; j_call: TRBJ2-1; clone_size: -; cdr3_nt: TGTGCCAGCAGCTTGGGCATAACAGAGAACAATGAGCAGTTCTTC; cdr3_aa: CASSLGITENNEQFF
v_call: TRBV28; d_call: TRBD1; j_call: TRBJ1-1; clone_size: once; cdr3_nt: TGTGCCAGCAGATTCCCGGGACAGTCCCTGAACACTGAAGCTTTCTTT; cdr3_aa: CASRFPGQSLNTEAFF
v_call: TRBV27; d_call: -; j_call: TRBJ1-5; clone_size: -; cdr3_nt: TGTGCCAGCAGTTTAATGGGGTATAGCAATCAGCCCCAGCATTTT; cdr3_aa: CASSLMGYSNQPQHF
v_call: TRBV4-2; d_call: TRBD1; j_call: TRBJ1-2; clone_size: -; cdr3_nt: TGTGCCAGCAGCCCCGATCAGGGGGGGGGCTACACCTTC; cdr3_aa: CASSPDQGGGYTF
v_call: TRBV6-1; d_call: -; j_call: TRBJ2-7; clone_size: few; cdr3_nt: TGTGCCAGCAGCGAAAACCGGGACTGGGGCTCCGAGCAGTACTTC; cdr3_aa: CASSENRDWGSEQYF
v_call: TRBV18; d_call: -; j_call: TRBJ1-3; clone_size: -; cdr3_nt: TGTGCCAGCTCACAATCCGGACAAGGCTCTGGAAACACCATATATTTT; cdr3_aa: CASSQSGQGSGNTIYF
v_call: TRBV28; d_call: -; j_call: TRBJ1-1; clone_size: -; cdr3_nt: TGTGCCAGCACCCTCGGGGGGGCCTCGGGCACTGAAGCTTTCTTT; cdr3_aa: CASTLGGASGTEAFF
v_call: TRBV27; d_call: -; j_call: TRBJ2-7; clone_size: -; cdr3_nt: TGTGCCAGCAGTTTACAAGGGGGGTCAGGGATCTACGAGCAGTACTTC; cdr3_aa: CASSLQGGSGIYEQYF
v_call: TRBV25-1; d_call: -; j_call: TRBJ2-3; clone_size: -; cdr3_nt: TGTGCCAGCGTCCGGACGGGCACAGATACGCAGTATTTT; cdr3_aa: CASVRTGTDTQYF